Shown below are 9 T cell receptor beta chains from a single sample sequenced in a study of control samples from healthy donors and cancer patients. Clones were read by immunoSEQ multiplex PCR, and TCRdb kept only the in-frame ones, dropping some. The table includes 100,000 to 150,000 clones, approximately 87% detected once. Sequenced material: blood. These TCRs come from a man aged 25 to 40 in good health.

CDR3 loop: CAWDKQVTGELFF. CDR3 bases: TGTGCCTGGGACAAACAAGTCACCGGGGAGCTGTTTTTT. This chain joins TRBV30 and TRBJ2-2, with D hard to call. The CDR3 length is 13 residues. CDR1 is GTSNPN, CDR2 SVGIG, per germline (reference sequence). V lost 5 bases and J 4 bases, leaving 11 bases between the germline ends.

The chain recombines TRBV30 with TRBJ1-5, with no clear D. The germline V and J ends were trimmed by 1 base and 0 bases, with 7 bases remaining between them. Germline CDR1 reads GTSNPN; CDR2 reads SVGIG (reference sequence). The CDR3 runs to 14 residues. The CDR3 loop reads CAWSEENSNQPQHF. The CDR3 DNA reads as TGTGCCTGGAGTGAAGAAAATAGCAATCAGCCCCAGCATTTT.

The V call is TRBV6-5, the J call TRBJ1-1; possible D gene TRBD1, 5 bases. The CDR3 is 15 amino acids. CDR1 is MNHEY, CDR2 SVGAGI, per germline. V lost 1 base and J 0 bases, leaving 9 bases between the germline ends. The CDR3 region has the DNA TGTGCCAGCAGTTACTGGCCGGGGGTGAACACTGAAGCTTTCTTT. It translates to CASSYWPGVNTEAFF.

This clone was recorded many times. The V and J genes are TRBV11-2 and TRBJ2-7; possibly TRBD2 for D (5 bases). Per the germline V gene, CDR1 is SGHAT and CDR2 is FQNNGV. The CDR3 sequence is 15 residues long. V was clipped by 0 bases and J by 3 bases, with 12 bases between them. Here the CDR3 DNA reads TGTGCCAGCAGCTTAGATCAAGGAGGATACTACGAGCAGTACTTC. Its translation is CASSLDQGGYYEQYF.

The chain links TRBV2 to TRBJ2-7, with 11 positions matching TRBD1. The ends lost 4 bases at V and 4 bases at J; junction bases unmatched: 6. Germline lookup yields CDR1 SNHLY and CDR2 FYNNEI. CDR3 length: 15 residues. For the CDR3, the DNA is TGTGCCAGCAGTGCTGGACAGGGGGCTACATACGAGCAGTACTTC. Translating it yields CASSAGQGATYEQYF.

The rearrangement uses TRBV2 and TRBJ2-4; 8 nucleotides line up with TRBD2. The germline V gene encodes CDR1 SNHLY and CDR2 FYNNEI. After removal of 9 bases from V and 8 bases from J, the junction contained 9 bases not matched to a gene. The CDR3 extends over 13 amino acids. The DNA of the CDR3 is TGTGCCAGTAATAGCGGGGCTGGGGACATTCAGTACTTC. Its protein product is CASNSGAGDIQYF.

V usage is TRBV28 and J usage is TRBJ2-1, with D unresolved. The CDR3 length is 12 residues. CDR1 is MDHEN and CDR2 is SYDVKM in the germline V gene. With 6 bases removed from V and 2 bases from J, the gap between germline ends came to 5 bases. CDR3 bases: TGTGCCAGCAGGGCAACCTACAATGAGCAGTTCTTC. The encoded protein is CASRATYNEQFF.

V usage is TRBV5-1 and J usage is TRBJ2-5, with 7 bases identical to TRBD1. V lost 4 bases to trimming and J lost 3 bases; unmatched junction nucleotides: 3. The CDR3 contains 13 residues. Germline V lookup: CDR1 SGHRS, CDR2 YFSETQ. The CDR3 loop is CASSRTGEETQYF. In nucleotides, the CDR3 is TGCGCCAGCAGCCGGACAGGAGAAGAGACCCAGTACTTC.

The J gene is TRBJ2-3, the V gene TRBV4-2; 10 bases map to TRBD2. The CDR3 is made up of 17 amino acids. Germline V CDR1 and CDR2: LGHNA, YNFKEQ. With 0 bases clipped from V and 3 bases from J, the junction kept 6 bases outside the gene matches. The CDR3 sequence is CASSQDSLAGVTDTQYF. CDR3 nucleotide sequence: TGTGCCAGCAGCCAAGATAGCCTAGCGGGGGTTACAGATACGCAGTATTTT.